This T cell receptor (beta chain) is drawn from a study of blood T cell repertoires in COVID-19. About the study: The cDNA or gDNA used as material had been derived from T cells, B-cell-depleted T cells, or PBMCs.

Germline-derived CDR1 and CDR2 are SNHLY and FYNNEI. The CDR3 is made up of 14 amino acids. Deletions cut 6 bases from V and 5 bases from J, with 16 bases between. Original processing notes: The assay estimated nucleated cells by amplifying reference gene primers. Data came from immunoSEQ multiplex PCR; TCRdb stores just in-frame clones and leaves some out. V, J and clone size are those of that table, while D and trimming were read from the DNA. The table lists 290,000 or so clones, around 87% of them singletons. This clone was seen once. The chain couples TRBV2 to TRBJ2-5, with D perhaps TRBD1 (5 bases). The sequenced sample was peripheral blood. The source is a man aged 18 to 30 with active or convalescent COVID-19. The CDR3 coding sequence is TGTGCCAGCAGGTCCCCCCAGACAGTGGAGACCCAGTACTTC. This gives the protein CASRSPQTVETQYF.